The clone carrying this T cell receptor beta chain was counted at least ten times. Antigen: not known. Losses at the gene ends were 6 bases for V and 8 bases for J; bases not matched to a gene: 6. The germline gives CDR1 SNHLY, CDR2 FYNNEI. The CDR3 runs to 13 residues. This sample stems from a study of T cells in Graves' hyperthyroidism and ophthalmopathy. Study-wide points: Researchers found most expanded thyroid clonotypes above 0.001 in blood as well.

Researchers amplified the TCR beta CDR3 regions from RNA transcripts. An initial round of RT-PCR targeting the TCR CDR3 relied on the HTBI primer set. MiXCR was run by TCRdb on the multiplex PCR reads, yielding one entry per CDR3 protein. Found here are around 440,000 distinct CDR3 sequences, less than 20% of them singletons; the top ten hold about 7.7%. An absence of ophthalmopathy progression within 18 months meant stable Graves' hyperthyroidism. Patients with uncontrolled infections, other autoimmune diseases, pregnancy or lactation were excluded. PBMCs came from 10 ml fresh peripheral blood. Sequencing used blood. The J gene is TRBJ1-4, the V gene TRBV2; 7 bases map to TRBD1. The origin of this receptor is a woman aged 18-29 years with Graves' hyperthyroidism. CDR3 residues: CASRRGQREKLFF. In DNA, the CDR3 is TGTGCCAGCAGGAGGGGACAGCGGGAAAAACTGTTTTTT.